This T cell receptor (beta chain) was observed in a study of blood T cells in healthy people across ages. This clonotype has at least ten counts. Trimming at V came to 7 bases and at J to 3 bases, leaving 6 bases not matched to a gene. The CDR3 length is 13 residues. Germline assignment: CDR1 SQVTM and CDR2 ANQGSEA. A second roughly 6 to 11 cycle PCR used barcoded and J-beta primers. TCRdb called the 5' RACE reads again in MiXCR, with one record for every CDR3 protein. This sample carries about 1.5 million distinct CDR3 sequences, around 40% of them seen once, and the ten largest clones take over 3.5%.

This clonotype was sampled from a woman aged 18-29 years in good health. The rearrangement joins TRBV29-1 to TRBJ2-1, with 7 bases matching TRBD1. The sample consisted of blood. CDR3 residues: CSAATGNYNEQFF. The CDR3 nucleotides are TGCAGCGCCGCGACAGGGAACTACAATGAGCAGTTCTTC.